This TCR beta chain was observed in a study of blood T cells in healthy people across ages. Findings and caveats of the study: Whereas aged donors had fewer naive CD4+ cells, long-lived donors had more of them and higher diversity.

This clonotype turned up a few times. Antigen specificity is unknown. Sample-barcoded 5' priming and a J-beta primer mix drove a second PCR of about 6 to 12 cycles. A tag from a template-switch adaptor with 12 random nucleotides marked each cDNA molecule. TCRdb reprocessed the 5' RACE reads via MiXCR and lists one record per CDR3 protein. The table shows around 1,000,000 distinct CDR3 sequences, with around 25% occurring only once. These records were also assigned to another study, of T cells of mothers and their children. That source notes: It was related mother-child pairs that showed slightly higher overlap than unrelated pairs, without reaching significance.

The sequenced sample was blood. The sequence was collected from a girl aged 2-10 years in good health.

Here the CDR3 DNA reads TGTGCCAGCAGCCGATGGGACAGGGAAAGTGAAAAACTGTTTTTT. This gives the protein CASSRWDRESEKLFF. The chain couples TRBV13 to TRBJ1-4; 9 positions match TRBD1. The CDR3 loop spans 15 amino acids. J lost 7 bases, V lost 5 bases, and 8 bases had no gene match. Germline V gives CDR1 PRHDT, CDR2 FYEKMQ (reference sequence).